What follows is one T cell receptor beta chain and its context. V shed 7 bases and J shed 0 bases, with 12 bases lying between them. Germline V CDR1 and CDR2: MDHEN, SYDVKM. The CDR3 loop spans 14 amino acids. Random-hexamer reverse transcription was applied to roughly 0.5 to 1 ug RNA. TCRdb fed the immunoSEQ multiplex PCR reads into MiXCR, producing one record per CDR3 protein. The sample contains approximately 190,000 distinct CDR3 sequences, roughly 95% of which appear only once. These data come from a study of CD8 T cells in Susac syndrome. The sample was CD4+ T cells from PBMCs. The TCR originated in a human donor with Susac syndrome. The chain joins TRBV28 to TRBJ1-1; no firm D call. Here the CDR3 reads CASTPPLLNTEAFF. In DNA form, the CDR3 reads TGTGCCAGCACTCCTCCCCTGTTGAACACTGAAGCTTTCTTT.